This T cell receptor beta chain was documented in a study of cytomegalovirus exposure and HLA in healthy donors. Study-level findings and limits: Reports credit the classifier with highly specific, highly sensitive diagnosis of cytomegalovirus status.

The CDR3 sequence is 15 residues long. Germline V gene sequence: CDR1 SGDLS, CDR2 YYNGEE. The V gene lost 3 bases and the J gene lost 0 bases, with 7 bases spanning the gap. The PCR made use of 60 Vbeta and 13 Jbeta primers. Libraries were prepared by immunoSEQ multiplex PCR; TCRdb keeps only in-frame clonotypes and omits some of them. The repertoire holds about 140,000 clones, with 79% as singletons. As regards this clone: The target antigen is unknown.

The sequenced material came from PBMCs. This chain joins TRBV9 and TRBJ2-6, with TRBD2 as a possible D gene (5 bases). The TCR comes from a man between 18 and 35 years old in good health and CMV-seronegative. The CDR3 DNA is TGTGCCAGCAGCGCTAGCCTCTCTGGGGCCAACGTCCTGACTTTC. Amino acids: CASSASLSGANVLTF.